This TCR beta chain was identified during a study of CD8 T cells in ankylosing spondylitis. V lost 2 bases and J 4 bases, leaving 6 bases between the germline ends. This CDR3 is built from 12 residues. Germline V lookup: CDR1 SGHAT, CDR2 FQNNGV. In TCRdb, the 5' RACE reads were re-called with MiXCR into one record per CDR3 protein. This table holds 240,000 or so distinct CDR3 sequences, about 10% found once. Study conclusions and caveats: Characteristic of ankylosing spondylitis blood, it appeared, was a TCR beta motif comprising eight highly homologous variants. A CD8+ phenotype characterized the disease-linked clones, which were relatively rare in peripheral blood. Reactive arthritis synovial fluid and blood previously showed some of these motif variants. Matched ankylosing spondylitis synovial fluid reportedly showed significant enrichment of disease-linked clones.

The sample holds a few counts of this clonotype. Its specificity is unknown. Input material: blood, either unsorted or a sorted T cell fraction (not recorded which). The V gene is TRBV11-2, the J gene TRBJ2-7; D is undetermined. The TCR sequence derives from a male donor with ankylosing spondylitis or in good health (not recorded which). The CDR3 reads CASSLHVYEQYF. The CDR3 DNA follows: TGTGCCAGCAGCTTACATGTATACGAGCAGTACTTC.